These 31 T cell receptor beta chains were sequenced from one sample in a study of OX40 agonist ivuxolimab in advanced cancers. The assay was immunoSEQ multiplex PCR, and TCRdb's table has in-frame clones only and misses some. The data contain over 55,000 clones, 65% to 80% of them singletons. Sample: CD4+ or CD8+ T cells sorted from blood, taken in a trial of the OX40 agonist ivuxolimab. These receptors were collected from an adult with an advanced solid tumor such as melanoma, head and neck, liver or kidney cancer.

This rearrangement joins TRBV19 to TRBJ2-7; D is unresolved. Trimming stripped 0 bases from V and 1 base from J, with 10 bases between. The CDR3 totals 15 residues. The V gene's germline CDR1 is LNHDA and CDR2 SQIVND (reference sequence). CDR3 sequence reads: CASSIDSVSSYEQYF. Written as DNA, the CDR3 is TGTGCCAGTAGTATAGATTCAGTCTCGTCCTACGAGCAGTACTTC.

This chain joins TRBV7-2 and TRBJ2-3, with 11 bases fitting TRBD2. The CDR3 consists of 16 residues. From germline, CDR1 is SGHTA and CDR2 FQGNSA. J gave up 3 bases and V 2 bases, and 4 bases lay outside the gene matches. The CDR3 is CASSLTASGRTDTQYF. The CDR3 DNA reads TGTGCCAGCAGCTTAACGGCTAGCGGGAGGACAGATACGCAGTATTTT.

This rearrangement joins TRBV7-6 to TRBJ2-3; 12 positions agree with TRBD1. V gave up 4 bases and J gave up 12 bases; unmatched junction bases: 8. CDR3 length: 14 amino acids. The germline gives CDR1 SGHVS, CDR2 FNYEAQ. CDR3 sequence: CASSSGTGGQSQYF. The CDR3 DNA reads TGTGCCAGCAGCTCCGGGACAGGGGGCCAGTCCCAGTATTTT. The variable domain in full, completed from reference TRBV7-6 and TRBJ2-3, reads GAGVSQSPRYKVTKRGQDVALRCDPISGHVSLYWYRQALGQGPEFLTYFNYEAQQDKSGLPNDRFSAERPEGSISTLTIQRTEQRDSAMYRCASSSGTGGQSQYFGPGTRLTVL.

The rearrangement joins TRBV18 to TRBJ2-5, with no clear D. Per germline, CDR1 KGHSH and CDR2 LQKENI. This CDR3 is built from 13 residues. Trimming took off 2 bases at V and 5 bases at J, with 9 bases between the two ends. The CDR3 DNA is TGTGCCAGCTCACCATGGGCTTCGGAGACCCAGTACTTC. It specifies CASSPWASETQYF.

V gene TRBV7-2 combines with J gene TRBJ1-5; D gene uncertain. The V gene lost 3 bases and the J gene lost 6 bases, with 9 bases spanning the gap. The germline V gene encodes CDR1 SGHTA and CDR2 FQGNSA. This CDR3 region has 13 residues. The CDR3 spells CASSLGVGQPQHF. CDR3 DNA: TGTGCCAGCAGCTTGGGCGTGGGTCAGCCCCAGCATTTT.

This sequence joins TRBV2 and TRBJ1-5; 10 positions agree with TRBD1. CDR3 length: 14 residues. Germline CDR1 SNHLY, CDR2 FYNNEI. V lost 6 bases, J lost 6 bases, and 5 bases stayed unmatched. The CDR3 here is CASRGTGAAQPQHF. CDR3 DNA: TGTGCCAGCAGGGGGACAGGGGCAGCTCAGCCCCAGCATTTT.

The chain couples TRBV19 to TRBJ1-1; D uncertain. The length of the CDR3 is 15 residues. CDR1 and CDR2 from the germline V gene are LNHDA and SQIVND (reference sequence). The V end was cut by 0 bases, the J end by 0 bases, with 8 bases between. The CDR3 reads CASSIDYGLNTEAFF. The DNA for the CDR3 is TGTGCCAGTAGTATAGATTACGGTCTGAACACTGAAGCTTTCTTT.

This chain links TRBV5-1 with TRBJ2-5; the match to TRBD2 covers 7 bases. The DNA end lines up better with TRBJ2-7; the J call may be wrong. Germline V gene sequence: CDR1 SGHRS, CDR2 YFSETQ. CDR3 length equals 16 residues. CDR3 loop: CASSSSIASGTYEQYF. CDR3 nucleotides: TGCGCCAGCAGCTCCTCGATTGCTAGCGGAACCTACGAGCAGTACTTC.

Sample share makes this clone medium-sized. The J gene is TRBJ1-1, the V gene TRBV19; a weak D match, TRBD1 (5 bases). The CDR3 has 15 residues. With 4 bases removed from V and 4 bases from J, the gap between germline ends came to 16 bases. The germline CDR1 and CDR2 sequences are LNHDA and SQIVND (reference sequence). The CDR3 sequence: CASSTRDGTSTEAFF. In DNA, the CDR3 is TGTGCCAGTAGTACTCGGGACGGGACTAGCACTGAAGCTTTCTTT.

The chain combines TRBV4-1 with TRBJ1-5; no clear D. The CDR3 totals 15 residues. Per germline, CDR1 MGHRA and CDR2 YSYEKL. The V gene lost 0 bases and the J gene lost 6 bases, with 12 bases spanning the gap. DNA for the CDR3: TGCGCCAGCAGCCAAGATGTCGGGTTCCCTCAGCCCCAGCATTTT. Residues: CASSQDVGFPQPQHF.

The rearrangement joins TRBV9 to TRBJ1-3, with D maybe TRBD1 (5 bases). Germline-derived CDR1 and CDR2 are SGDLS and YYNGEE. The CDR3 is made up of 16 amino acids. Trimming removed 4 bases from V and 0 bases from J, with 14 bases in between. CDR3 amino acids: CASSPRDPGSGNTIYF. The CDR3 coding sequence is TGTGCCAGCAGCCCCCGGGACCCTGGCTCTGGAAACACCATATATTTT.

The chain employs TRBV7-6 and TRBJ2-2, with 7 nucleotides matching TRBD1. Germline V CDR1 and CDR2: SGHVS, FNYEAQ. The CDR3 runs to 14 residues. V lost 5 bases to trimming and J lost 1 base; unmatched junction nucleotides: 1. The CDR3 loop reads CASSRQGNTGELFF. The CDR3 coding sequence is TGTGCCAGCAGCCGACAGGGGAACACCGGGGAGCTGTTTTTT.

The chain uses TRBV6-1 and TRBJ2-7; a weak D match, TRBD1 (5 bases). The CDR3 loop spans 15 amino acids. Germline CDR1 MNHNS, CDR2 SASEGT. Trimming cost V 2 bases and J 6 bases, with 17 bases left between them. CDR3 sequence (DNA): TGTGCCAGCAGTGAACGCAGGGTACGGTCCCTCGAGCAGTACTTC. Encoded protein: CASSERRVRSLEQYF.

The rearrangement joins TRBV6-5 to TRBJ2-1; D is ambiguous. The CDR3 consists of 16 residues. Germline V gives CDR1 MNHEY, CDR2 SVGAGI. V lost 2 bases and J lost 0, with 11 bases in between. Here the CDR3 reads CASSYRRPSSYNEQFF. Written as DNA, the CDR3 is TGTGCCAGCAGTTACAGGCGGCCAAGCTCCTACAATGAGCAGTTCTTC.

This clone was counted only a few times. CDR3 DNA sequence: TGTGCCAGTCAGGGACAGGGGGCTACCAATCAGCCCCAGCATTTT. Translated, it gives CASQGQGATNQPQHF. The chain uses TRBV19 and TRBJ1-5; 12 bases line up with TRBD1. The germline V gene has CDR1 LNHDA and CDR2 SQIVND (reference sequence). This CDR3 contains 15 residues. Trimming took 8 bases from V and 3 from J; bases not matched to a gene: 5.

This chain connects TRBV4-3 to TRBJ2-7; D perhaps matches TRBD2 (5 bases). The germline CDR1 and CDR2 sequences are LGHNA and YSLEER. V was shortened by 2 bases and J by 2 bases, with 16 bases between the two germline ends. This CDR3 is 16 amino acids long. The CDR3 coding sequence is TGCGCCAGCAGCCAATATTACGGAGGTCCGGCCTACGAGCAGTACTTC. It codes for CASSQYYGGPAYEQYF.

This chain joins TRBV7-6 and TRBJ2-3, with TRBD2 matching 8 bases. The CDR3 length is 16 residues. V lost 5 bases, J lost 2 bases, and 9 bases stayed unmatched. Germline V lookup: CDR1 SGHVS, CDR2 FNYEAQ. CDR3: CASSLKRELPTDTQYF. As DNA, the CDR3 is TGTGCCAGCAGCCTGAAGCGGGAGCTCCCCACAGATACGCAGTATTTT.

This clone was observed a handful of times. The chain uses TRBV5-1 and TRBJ2-7, with no clear D. The CDR3 covers 15 residues. The ends were cut back, 1 base at V and 1 base at J, with 12 bases in the middle. Per germline, CDR1 SGHRS and CDR2 YFSETQ. CDR3 amino acids: CASSLLPSMSYEQYF. In DNA, the CDR3 is TGCGCCAGCAGCTTGCTCCCTTCCATGTCCTACGAGCAGTACTTC.

V is TRBV2 and J is TRBJ1-5; 8 bases are shared with TRBD1. Germline-derived CDR1 and CDR2 are SNHLY and FYNNEI. J gave up 11 bases and V 4 bases, and 4 bases lay outside the gene matches. This CDR3 is 12 amino acids long. The CDR3 region has the DNA TGTGCCAGCAGTGCACCAGGGGGCTCCCAGCATTTT. Residues: CASSAPGGSQHF.

This clone has more than one count but fewer than ten. The V and J genes are TRBV19 and TRBJ2-5, with 10 bases identical to TRBD2. The CDR3 spans 15 residues. Germline values: CDR1 LNHDA, CDR2 SQIVND (reference sequence). V was clipped by 5 bases and J by 0 bases; unmatched bases: 3. As DNA, the CDR3 is TGTGCCAGTAGTTGGACTAGCGGAGACCAAGAGACCCAGTACTTC. Translated: CASSWTSGDQETQYF.

This chain connects TRBV28 to TRBJ1-2; D ambiguous. This CDR3 has 15 amino acids. The V gene's germline CDR1 is MDHEN and CDR2 SYDVKM. The V and J ends lost 2 bases and 0 bases respectively, with 10 bases between them. CDR3 region: CASSLRSVANYGYTF. CDR3 bases: TGTGCCAGCAGTTTACGGAGTGTAGCTAACTATGGCTACACCTTC.

This clone appeared a few times. The chain joins TRBV5-1 to TRBJ1-6, with D possibly TRBD1 on 6 matching bases. Between the trimmed V and J ends, which lost 0 bases and 8 bases, there was a span of 15 bases. This CDR3 is 16 amino acids long. Germline CDR1 reads SGHRS; CDR2 reads YFSETQ. The CDR3 DNA is TGCGCCAGCAGCTTGGCCCTTACAGGGAGCGATTCACCCCTCCACTTT. Protein: CASSLALTGSDSPLHF.

This clone occurred once. The chain employs TRBV25-1 and TRBJ2-1; no clear D. The CDR3 extends over 15 amino acids. Germline CDR1 reads MGHDK; CDR2 reads SYGVNS. The germline V and J ends were trimmed by 3 bases and 4 bases, with 13 bases remaining between them. This CDR3 reads CASSDLTDRYNEQFF. The CDR3 coding sequence is TGTGCCAGCAGTGACCTGACGGACCGTTACAATGAGCAGTTCTTC.

The gene calls are TRBV6-1 and TRBJ1-1, with TRBD1 as a possible D gene (6 bases). The CDR3 extends over 11 amino acids. V was pared by 7 bases and J by 6 bases, with 9 bases between. Germline V lookup: CDR1 MNHNS, CDR2 SASEGT. The CDR3 region has the DNA TGTGCCAGCACCAGGGGTGCTGAAGCTTTCTTT. The encoded protein is CASTRGAEAFF.

The V call is TRBV7-7, the J call TRBJ1-5, with D uncertain. Germline CDR1 is SSHAT and CDR2 is FNYEAQ (reference sequence). V was shortened by 8 bases and J by 1 base, with 24 bases between the two germline ends. The CDR3 loop spans 18 amino acids. The CDR3 is CASGDCQDCDQSNQPQHF. The CDR3, as DNA: TGTGCCAGCGGTGACTGCCAGGATTGCGACCAAAGCAATCAGCCCCAGCATTTT. Variable domain in full (rest from reference TRBV7-7 and TRBJ1-5): GAGVSQSPRYKVTKRGQDVTLRCDPISSHATLYWYQQALGQGPEFLTYFNYEAQPDKSGLPSDRFSAERPEGSISTLTIQRTEQRDSAMYRCASGDCQDCDQSNQPQHFGDGTRLSIL.

The chain employs TRBV5-8 and TRBJ2-1; 9 nucleotides agree with TRBD2. Germline lookup yields CDR1 SGHTS and CDR2 YDEGEE. V lost 0 bases to trimming and J lost 0 bases; unmatched junction nucleotides: 4. This CDR3 region has 17 residues. This chain's CDR3 is CASSLGGGRGSYNEQFF. The CDR3, as DNA: TGTGCCAGCAGCTTGGGCGGCGGGAGGGGCTCCTACAATGAGCAGTTCTTC. Full variable domain (remainder filled in from reference TRBV5-8 and TRBJ2-1): EAGVTQSPTHLIKTRGQQATLRCSPISGHTSVYWYQQALGLGLQFLLWYDEGEERNRGNFPPRFSGRQFPNYSSELNVNALELEDSALYLCASSLGGGRGSYNEQFFGPGTRLTVL.

The V gene is TRBV7-6, the J gene TRBJ2-5; 10 bases map to TRBD2. The CDR3 consists of 16 residues. Trimming cost V 4 bases and J 5 bases; bases outside gene matches: 10. Germline lookup yields CDR1 SGHVS and CDR2 FNYEAQ. The CDR3 loop is CASSSYTSGTGETQYF. The CDR3 nucleotides read TGTGCCAGCAGCTCTTACACTAGCGGGACTGGTGAGACCCAGTACTTC. The full variable domain, rest sourced from reference TRBV7-6 and TRBJ2-5, is GAGVSQSPRYKVTKRGQDVALRCDPISGHVSLYWYRQALGQGPEFLTYFNYEAQQDKSGLPNDRFSAERPEGSISTLTIQRTEQRDSAMYRCASSSYTSGTGETQYFGPGTRLLVL.

V is TRBV5-6 and J is TRBJ2-1; perhaps TRBD1 as D (6 bases). There are 14 residues in the CDR3. Germline CDR1 and CDR2: SGHDT and YYEEEE. The germline V and J ends were trimmed by 2 bases and 6 bases, with 12 bases remaining between them. This CDR3 reads CASSLPGTLNEQFF. The CDR3 bases are TGTGCCAGCAGCTTACCCGGGACACTCAATGAGCAGTTCTTC.

This clone was seen a single time. The chain recombines TRBV6-1 with TRBJ2-5; D not certain. This CDR3 is 13 amino acids long. Trimming took off 5 bases at V and 0 bases at J, with 7 bases between the two ends. Germline CDR1 is MNHNS and CDR2 is SASEGT. CDR3 bases: TGTGCCAGCAGTCTCGGTTACCAAGAGACCCAGTACTTC. It translates to CASSLGYQETQYF.

J is TRBJ1-2 and V is TRBV7-2, with 7 bases aligning to TRBD1. This CDR3 has 13 residues. J was trimmed by 4 bases and V by 5 bases; bases with no gene match: 4. CDR1 SGHTA and CDR2 FQGNSA come from the germline V gene. The CDR3 loop reads CASSPRTGYGYTF. CDR3 DNA sequence: TGTGCCAGCAGCCCTAGGACAGGCTATGGCTACACCTTC.

The rearrangement joins TRBV7-9 to TRBJ2-1; D might be TRBD2 (5 bases). V lost 11 bases and J 6 bases, leaving 23 bases between the germline ends. The CDR3 runs to 15 residues. Germline V CDR1 and CDR2: SEHNR, FQNEAQ (reference sequence). The CDR3 spells CAAPRAGVGGNEQFF. The DNA for the CDR3 is TGTGCCGCCCCTCGTGCAGGAGTTGGAGGCAATGAGCAGTTCTTC.